This TCR beta chain was recovered during a study of shared clonotypes between healthy human individuals. Study summary: The study enrolled a couple of women and three men aged 18 to 49. Whole-study findings and limits: Clonotypes shared by all four sorted-subset donors had higher generation probabilities than non-shared clonotypes.

The CDR3 totals 17 residues. The V and J ends lost 6 bases and 6 bases, in that order; junction bases with no gene match: 15. The V gene's germline CDR1 is SEHNR and CDR2 FQNEAQ (reference sequence). Using immunoSEQ multiplex PCR, the repertoire was profiled, and TCRdb retains in-frame clones only, with some absent. Of fewer than 1 million clones in the sample, around 96% were seen once. Comments on this clone: Its antigen is still unknown.

In the naive CD8 group, cells lacked CD45RO and were positively selected for CCR7, so terminally differentiated effector memory CD45RA+ cells were left out. Sequenced input: naive CD8+ T cells sorted from blood. This TCR was sampled from a man aged 25-40 years in good health. V usage is TRBV7-9 and J usage is TRBJ2-2, with 8 bases lining up with TRBD2. CDR3 in amino acids: CASSLSAAGGFAGELFF. The CDR3 DNA sequence: TGTGCCAGCAGTTTATCGGCGGCGGGAGGCTTTGCCGGGGAGCTGTTTTTT.